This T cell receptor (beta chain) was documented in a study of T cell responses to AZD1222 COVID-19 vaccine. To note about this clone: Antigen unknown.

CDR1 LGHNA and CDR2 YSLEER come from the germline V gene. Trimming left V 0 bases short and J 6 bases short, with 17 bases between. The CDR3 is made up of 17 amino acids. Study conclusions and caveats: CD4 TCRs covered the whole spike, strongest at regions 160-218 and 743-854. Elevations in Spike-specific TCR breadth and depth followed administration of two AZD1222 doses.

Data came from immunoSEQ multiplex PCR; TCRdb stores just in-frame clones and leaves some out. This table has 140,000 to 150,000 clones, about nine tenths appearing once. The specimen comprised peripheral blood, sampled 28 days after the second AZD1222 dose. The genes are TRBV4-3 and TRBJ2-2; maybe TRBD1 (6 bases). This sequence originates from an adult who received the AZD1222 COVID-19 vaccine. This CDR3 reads CASSQDPGHPSPGELFF. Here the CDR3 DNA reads TGCGCCAGCAGCCAAGATCCGGGACATCCCTCCCCCGGGGAGCTGTTTTTT.